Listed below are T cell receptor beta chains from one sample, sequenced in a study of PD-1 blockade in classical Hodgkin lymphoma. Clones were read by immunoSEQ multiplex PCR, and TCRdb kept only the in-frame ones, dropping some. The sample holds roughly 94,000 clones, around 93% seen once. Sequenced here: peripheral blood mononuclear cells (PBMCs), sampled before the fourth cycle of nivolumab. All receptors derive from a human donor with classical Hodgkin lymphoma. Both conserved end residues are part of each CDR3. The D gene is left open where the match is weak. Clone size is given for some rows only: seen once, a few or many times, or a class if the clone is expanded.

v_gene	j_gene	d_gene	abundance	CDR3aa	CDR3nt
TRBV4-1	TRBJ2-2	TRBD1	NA	CASSQAPGGISGELFF	TGCGCCAGCAGCCAAGCCCCAGGGGGCATCTCCGGGGAGCTGTTTTTT
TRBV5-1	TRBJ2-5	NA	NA	CASSPTLGRIQETQYF	TGCGCCAGCAGCCCGACATTGGGACGTATCCAAGAGACCCAGTACTTC
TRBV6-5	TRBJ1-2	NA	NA	CASSPGAGGYTF	TGTGCCAGCAGTCCGGGGGCGGGTGGCTACACCTTC
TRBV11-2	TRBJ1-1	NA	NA	CASSLLRTPLEAFF	TGTGCCAGCAGCTTATTGCGCACCCCCTTAGAAGCTTTCTTT
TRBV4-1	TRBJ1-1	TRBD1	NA	CASSQGTNRGQAFF	TGCGCCAGCAGCCAAGGGACAAACAGGGGGCAAGCTTTCTTT
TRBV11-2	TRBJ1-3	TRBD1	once	CASSLLRGTAGNTIYF	TGTGCCAGCAGCTTACTCCGGGGGACAGCCGGAAACACCATATATTTT
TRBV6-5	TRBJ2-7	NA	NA	CASETGYSNEQYF	TGTGCCAGCGAGACAGGTTACTCCAACGAGCAGTACTTC
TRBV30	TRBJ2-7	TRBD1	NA	CAWSVLSGQSYEQYF	TGTGCCTGGAGTGTACTTTCGGGACAGTCCTACGAGCAGTACTTC
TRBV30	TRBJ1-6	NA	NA	CAWMVGSYNSPLHF	TGTGCCTGGATGGTGGGCTCCTATAATTCACCCCTCCACTTT
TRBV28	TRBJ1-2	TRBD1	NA	CASSVHRGGYTF	TGTGCCAGCAGTGTCCACAGGGGTGGCTACACCTTC
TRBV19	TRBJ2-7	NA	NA	CASSIGPREQYF	TGTGCCAGTAGTATCGGCCCCCGGGAGCAGTACTTC
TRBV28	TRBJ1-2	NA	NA	CASTLARGRDEVYGYTF	TGTGCCAGCACCTTAGCTCGGGGGCGCGACGAGGTCTATGGCTACACCTTC
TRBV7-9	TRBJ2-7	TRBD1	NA	CASSATGRDYEQYF	TGTGCCAGCAGCGCGACAGGGCGAGACTACGAGCAGTACTTC
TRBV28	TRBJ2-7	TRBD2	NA	CASSSRGTISYEQYF	TGTGCCAGCAGTTCCCGGGGGACTATCTCCTACGAGCAGTACTTC
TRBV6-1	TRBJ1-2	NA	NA	CASSEAAGDYGYTF	TGTGCCAGCAGTGAAGCAGCGGGGGACTATGGCTACACCTTC
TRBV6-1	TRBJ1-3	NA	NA	CASSEATGVSGNTIYF	TGTGCCAGCAGTGAAGCGACCGGGGTCTCTGGAAACACCATATATTTT
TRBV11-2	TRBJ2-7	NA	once	CASRDNRAYEQYF	TGTGCCAGCAGGGATAACAGGGCGTACGAGCAGTACTTC
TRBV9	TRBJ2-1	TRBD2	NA	CASSGFGTSGSNGEQFF	TGTGCCAGCAGCGGATTCGGGACTAGCGGGAGTAACGGTGAGCAGTTCTTC
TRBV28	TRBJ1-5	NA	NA	CASSLPGISNQPQHF	TGTGCCAGCAGTTTGCCAGGGATTAGCAATCAGCCCCAGCATTTT
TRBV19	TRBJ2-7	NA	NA	CASSFGNEQYF	TGTGCCAGTAGTTTCGGGAACGAGCAGTACTTC
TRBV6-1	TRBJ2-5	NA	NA	CASNGTPQETQYF	TGTGCCAGCAACGGGACTCCCCAAGAGACCCAGTACTTC
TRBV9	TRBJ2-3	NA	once	CASSAAGWQPTDTQYF	TGTGCCAGCAGCGCCGCCGGATGGCAACCCACAGATACGCAGTATTTT
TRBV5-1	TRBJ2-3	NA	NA	CASSLRTATDTQYF	TGCGCCAGCAGCTTACGGACCGCGACAGATACGCAGTATTTT
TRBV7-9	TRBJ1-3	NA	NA	CASSPTKGFSGNTIYF	TGTGCCAGCAGCCCGACAAAGGGGTTCTCTGGAAACACCATATATTTT
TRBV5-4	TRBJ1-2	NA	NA	CASSPGVGVLGYTF	TGTGCCAGCAGCCCTGGTGTCGGTGTGCTTGGCTACACCTTC
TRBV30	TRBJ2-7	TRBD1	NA	CAWSPDRAYEQYF	TGTGCCTGGAGTCCGGACAGGGCGTACGAGCAGTACTTC
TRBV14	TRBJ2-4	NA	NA	CASSHLGRDIQYF	TGTGCCAGCAGCCACCTAGGGCGGGACATTCAGTACTTC
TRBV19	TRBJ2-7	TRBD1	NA	CASSIRDRPYEQYF	TGTGCCAGTAGTATCCGGGACAGACCCTACGAGCAGTACTTC
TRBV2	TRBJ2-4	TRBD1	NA	CASSNAGTGIEGAKNIQYF	TGTGCCAGCAGTAACGCCGGGACAGGGATTGAAGGGGCCAAAAACATTCAGTACTTC
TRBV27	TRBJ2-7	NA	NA	CASSLGRGIYEQYF	TGTGCCAGCAGTTTAGGCAGAGGGATCTACGAGCAGTACTTC
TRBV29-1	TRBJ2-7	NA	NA	CSVEKGSSSYEQYF	TGCAGCGTTGAAAAGGGGTCGAGCTCCTACGAGCAGTACTTC
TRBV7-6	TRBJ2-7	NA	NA	CASSLVMQGNRGHYEQYF	TGTGCCAGCAGCTTAGTTATGCAGGGAAATAGGGGCCACTACGAGCAGTACTTC
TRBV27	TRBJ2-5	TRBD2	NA	CASSRRGGLGETQYF	TGTGCCAGCAGTAGGCGGGGGGGACTAGGAGAGACCCAGTACTTC
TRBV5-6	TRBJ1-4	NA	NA	CASSLRTANEKLFF	TGTGCCAGCAGCTTACGGACAGCTAATGAAAAACTGTTTTTT
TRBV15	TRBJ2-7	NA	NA	CATSRGPSYEQYF	TGTGCCACCAGCAGGGGCCCCTCCTACGAGCAGTACTTC
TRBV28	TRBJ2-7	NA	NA	CASSWAGNYEQYF	TGTGCCAGCAGTTGGGCGGGCAATTACGAGCAGTACTTC
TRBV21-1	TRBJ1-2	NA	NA	CASSKVSPPSYGYTF	TGTGCCAGCAGCAAAGTGAGTCCCCCTAGCTATGGCTACACCTTC
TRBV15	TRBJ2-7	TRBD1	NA	CATSTGQGPPQYF	TGTGCCACCAGCACCGGACAGGGCCCACCACAGTACTTC
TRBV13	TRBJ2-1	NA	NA	CASSRESNEQFF	TGTGCCAGCAGTCGGGAGTCCAATGAGCAGTTCTTC
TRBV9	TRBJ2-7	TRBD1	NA	CASSARDREVDEQYF	TGTGCCAGCAGCGCCCGGGACAGGGAGGTGGACGAGCAGTACTTC
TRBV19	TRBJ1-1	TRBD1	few	CATHDRGLEAFF	TGTGCCACCCATGACAGGGGGCTTGAAGCTTTCTTT
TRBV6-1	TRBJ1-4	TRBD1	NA	CASSRQGRREKLFF	TGTGCCAGCAGTAGACAGGGTAGGAGAGAAAAACTGTTTTTT